This TCR beta chain was sequenced for a study of Ad26.COV2.S vaccination and SARS-CoV-2 variants. The CDR3 covers 12 residues. The V and J ends lost 2 bases and 16 bases, in that order; junction bases with no gene match: 8. Germline assignment: CDR1 SGHDT and CDR2 YYEEEE. The treatment here: around 19 received Ad26.COV2.S at low or high dose, single or two shots; roughly five received placebo; per-sample allocation not given. Sampling happened 63 days after the first vaccine or placebo injection. Repertoires were generated with immunoSEQ multiplex PCR, while TCRdb's copy carries only in-frame clones and drops some. The sample has about 350,000 clones, 85% to 90% seen once.

Specimen: peripheral blood, collected in a trial of Ad26.COV2.S vaccine versus placebo. This chain uses TRBV5-6 with TRBJ1-4, with 7 bases lining up with TRBD1. The TCR was taken from a person aged 18 to 59 who received the Ad26.COV2.S COVID-19 vaccine or a placebo. Written as DNA, the CDR3 is TGTGCCAGCAGCTTTCAGATCGGGACAGAGTTTTTT. Protein sequence: CASSFQIGTEFF.